The 21 T cell receptor beta chains presented below share a single source sample, sequenced in a study of T cell repertoires in cytomegalovirus infection. TCRdb reprocessed the reads with MiXCR, giving one entry per CDR3 protein. Here the sample spans under 250,000 distinct CDR3 sequences, 12% being singletons. The sample was PBMCs. The source is a human donor in good health (CMV status not recorded). Some clones in this sample may be carry-over from other donors' samples.

This clonotype was recorded at least ten times. J is TRBJ1-1 and V is TRBV7-2; D unresolved. From germline, CDR1 is SGHTA and CDR2 FQGNSA. The CDR3 is 15 amino acids. Trimming removed 1 base at V and 6 bases at J, with 15 bases between. The CDR3 region is CASSLVEVLRAEAFF. CDR3 nucleotide sequence: TGTGCCAGCAGCTTAGTGGAGGTGCTGAGGGCTGAAGCTTTCTTT.

This clonotype appeared a few times. V usage is TRBV29-1 and J usage is TRBJ1-1, with D possibly TRBD1 on 6 matching bases. The CDR3 is 13 residues long. V was clipped by 4 bases and J by 1 base, with 10 bases between them. CDR1 is SQVTM and CDR2 is ANQGSEA in the germline V gene. The CDR3, as DNA: TGCAGCGTTGGGGACACTCCGAACACTGAAGCTTTCTTT. Protein product: CSVGDTPNTEAFF.

The chain has TRBV19 and TRBJ1-1; 8 positions agree with TRBD1. V lost 8 bases to trimming and J lost 4 bases; unmatched junction nucleotides: 9. The CDR3 spans 14 residues. CDR1 is LNHDA, CDR2 SQIVND, per germline (reference sequence). CDR3 DNA: TGTGCCAGTTGCATGTCAGGGGGCCGCACTGAAGCTTTCTTT. Translated: CASCMSGGRTEAFF.

Only a few counts were recorded for this clonotype. The chain couples TRBV6-2 or TRBV6-3 to TRBJ2-7; TRBD1 matches at 10 bases. The germline gives CDR1 MNHEY, CDR2 SVGEGT. The CDR3 runs 13 residues. The J segment lost 6 bases and the V segment lost 9 bases, leaving 8 bases of the junction unmatched. In nucleotides, the CDR3 is TGTGCCAGTCGACAGGGGGCCCCCGCCGAGCAGTACTTC. This translates into CASRQGAPAEQYF.

This clonotype was recorded at least ten times. The chain couples TRBV4-2 to TRBJ1-1, with no clear D. The germline V gene encodes CDR1 LGHNA and CDR2 YNFKEQ. The CDR3 length is 14 residues. The ends were cut back, 1 base at V and 6 bases at J, with 12 bases in the middle. The CDR3 nucleotides read TGTGCCAGCAGCCAAGGAGCGATATCAGCTGAAGCTTTCTTT. The encoded protein is CASSQGAISAEAFF.

The DNA for the CDR3 is TGTGCCAGTAGTATGAAAGCGGGGGCCTCCTACAATGAGCAGTTCTTC. Translating it yields CASSMKAGASYNEQFF. The V and J genes are TRBV19 and TRBJ2-1; TRBD2 agrees at 8 bases. Trimming at V came to 3 bases and at J to 0 bases, leaving 4 bases not matched to a gene. Germline V gives CDR1 LNHDA, CDR2 SQIVND (reference sequence). The CDR3 runs 16 residues.

Ten or more counts support this clonotype. This chain connects TRBV6-2 or TRBV6-3 to TRBJ2-5, with 7 nucleotides matching TRBD1. The CDR3 covers 18 residues. Trimming cost V 6 bases and J 4 bases; bases outside gene matches: 20. Germline CDR1 and CDR2: MNHEY and SVGEGT. The CDR3 spells CASRADRPWLAILETQYF. The DNA for the CDR3 is TGTGCCAGCAGAGCGGACAGGCCTTGGCTGGCGATTTTAGAGACCCAGTACTTC.

Within the sample, this clonotype is medium-sized. This rearrangement joins TRBV7-2 to TRBJ2-7; D gene uncertain. The CDR3 has 12 residues. V was clipped by 1 base and J by 7 bases, with 8 bases between them. Per the germline V gene, CDR1 is SGHTA and CDR2 is FQGNSA. CDR3 DNA: TGTGCCAGCAGCTTAGTTGGTAGTGAGCAGTACTTC. Residues: CASSLVGSEQYF. Full variable domain (outside the CDR3, taken from reference TRBV7-2 and TRBJ2-7): GAGVSQSPSNKVTEKGKDVELRCDPISGHTALYWYRQSLGQGLEFLIYFQGNSAPDKSGLPSDRFSAERTGGSVSTLTIQRTQQEDSAVYLCASSLVGSEQYFGPGTRLTVT.

This clonotype appeared many times. The V and J genes are TRBV7-7 and TRBJ2-3; 9 nucleotides match TRBD2. Losses at the gene ends were 1 base for V and 1 base for J; bases not matched to a gene: 0. The CDR3 covers 15 residues. Germline V gene data show CDR1 as SSHAT and CDR2 as FNYEAQ (reference sequence). CDR3 sequence: CASSLGTSGTDTQYF. DNA of the CDR3: TGTGCCAGCAGCTTAGGGACTAGCGGCACAGATACGCAGTATTTT.

CDR3 sequence (DNA): TGTGCCAGCAGCCCTCGACATATCTATGGCTACACCTTC. Encoded protein: CASSPRHIYGYTF. This chain connects TRBV3-1 to TRBJ1-2; unclear D gene. This CDR3 has 13 residues. Trimming shortened V by 4 bases and J by 4 bases, and 10 bases separated the two germline ends. The germline V gene has CDR1 LGHDT and CDR2 YNNKEL (reference sequence).

This clonotype appeared many times. The V gene is TRBV6-2 or TRBV6-3, the J gene TRBJ2-1; TRBD2 agrees at 12 bases. The CDR3 totals 15 residues. In germline, CDR1 is MNHEY, CDR2 SVGEGT. V was clipped by 6 bases and J by 6 bases; unmatched bases: 6. The CDR3 region has the DNA TGTGCCAGCAGGACCCCGGGACTAGCGGGCAATGAGCAGTTCTTC. Translated, it gives CASRTPGLAGNEQFF.

This clonotype was observed many times. The gene calls are TRBV7-2 and TRBJ1-1, with D possibly being TRBD1 (5 bases). V lost 0 bases and J lost 0, with 5 bases in between. Germline V lookup: CDR1 SGHTA, CDR2 FQGNSA. The CDR3 is 14 residues long. For the CDR3, the DNA is TGTGCCAGCAGCTTAGCGACAGTGAACACTGAAGCTTTCTTT. Protein product: CASSLATVNTEAFF.

This clonotype has ten or more counts. The V and J genes are TRBV7-2 and TRBJ2-1; no firm D call. V shed 4 bases and J shed 6 bases, with 10 bases lying between them. Looked up from germline, CDR1 is SGHTA and CDR2 is FQGNSA. The CDR3 spans 13 residues. The CDR3 protein is CASSSQYTNEQFF. The CDR3 DNA follows: TGTGCCAGCAGCTCCCAATACACCAATGAGCAGTTCTTC.

This chain uses TRBV12-3 or TRBV12-4 with TRBJ1-4, with 7 positions matching TRBD1. The CDR3 loop spans 14 amino acids. V shed 5 bases, J shed 6 bases, and the junction held 6 bases outside the gene matches. The CDR3: CASSRQGNDEKLFF. The CDR3 DNA reads TGTGCCAGCAGTCGACAGGGAAATGATGAAAAACTGTTTTTT.

This CDR3 reads CASSPGTSGSQLGTQYF. CDR3 DNA sequence: TGTGCCAGCAGTCCTGGGACTAGCGGGAGCCAACTGGGGACGCAGTATTTT. V usage is TRBV28 and J usage is TRBJ2-3, with 14 nucleotides matching TRBD2. V trimming: 5 bases; J trimming: 9 bases; junction bases outside the gene matches: 13. Per germline, CDR1 MDHEN and CDR2 SYDVKM. The CDR3 runs to 17 residues.

The chain carries TRBV19 and TRBJ2-7; D is ambiguous. CDR1 LNHDA and CDR2 SQIVND come from the germline V gene (reference sequence). CDR3 length: 17 amino acids. V shed 0 bases and J shed 0 bases, with 15 bases lying between them. This CDR3 is CASSIDHARRLSYEQYF. Here the CDR3 DNA reads TGTGCCAGTAGTATAGATCATGCCAGGCGTCTCTCCTACGAGCAGTACTTC.

This sequence joins TRBV29-1 and TRBJ2-5; tentative D call: TRBD2 (5 bases). The CDR3 runs 11 residues. Trimming stripped 7 bases from V and 4 bases from J, with 10 bases between. Germline loops: CDR1 SQVTM, CDR2 ANQGSEA. The CDR3 DNA is TGCAGCGCCTCGAGCGGAGAGACCCAGTACTTC. This translates into CSASSGETQYF.

This clonotype was seen ten or more times. The chain has TRBV7-2 and TRBJ1-2, with a tentative D call TRBD1 (5 bases). V lost 2 bases and J lost 0, with 13 bases in between. The germline CDR1 and CDR2 sequences are SGHTA and FQGNSA. The CDR3 spans 16 residues. CDR3 bases: TGTGCCAGCAGCTTAAGGCAGGGCTCAGCTAACTATGGCTACACCTTC. Protein: CASSLRQGSANYGYTF.

Remarks on this clonotype: With a much larger clone just one base away, this may be a read error. This chain links TRBV7-2 with TRBJ2-2, with TRBD1 matching 12 bases. The V gene end was trimmed by 1 base and the J gene end by 9 bases; junction bases not matched to a gene: 6. Germline V gives CDR1 SGHTA, CDR2 FQGNSA. The CDR3 contains 16 residues. The CDR3 sequence is CASSLGDRGPVRELFF. In DNA form, the CDR3 reads TGTGCCAGCAGCTTAGGGGACAGGGGGCCGGTCAGGGAGCTGTTTTTT.

The table lists this clonotype with many counts. J is TRBJ1-2 and V is TRBV7-6; TRBD1 matches 9 bases. Germline assignment: CDR1 SGHVS and CDR2 FNYEAQ. The CDR3 is made up of 16 amino acids. Unmatched junction bases numbered 10, after V lost 6 bases and J lost 2 bases. CDR3 DNA: TGTGCCAGCAGTCCATTCCGGGACAGGGCCAACTATGGCTACACCTTC. Translated, it gives CASSPFRDRANYGYTF.

CDR3 amino acids: CASSETNYGYTF. CDR3 bases: TGTGCCAGCAGCGAAACTAACTATGGCTACACCTTC. The chain combines TRBV7-8 with TRBJ1-2; D remains unclear. Germline V CDR1 and CDR2: SGHVS, FQNEAQ. The CDR3 sequence is 12 residues long. The V and J ends lost 5 bases and 0 bases respectively, with 4 bases between them.